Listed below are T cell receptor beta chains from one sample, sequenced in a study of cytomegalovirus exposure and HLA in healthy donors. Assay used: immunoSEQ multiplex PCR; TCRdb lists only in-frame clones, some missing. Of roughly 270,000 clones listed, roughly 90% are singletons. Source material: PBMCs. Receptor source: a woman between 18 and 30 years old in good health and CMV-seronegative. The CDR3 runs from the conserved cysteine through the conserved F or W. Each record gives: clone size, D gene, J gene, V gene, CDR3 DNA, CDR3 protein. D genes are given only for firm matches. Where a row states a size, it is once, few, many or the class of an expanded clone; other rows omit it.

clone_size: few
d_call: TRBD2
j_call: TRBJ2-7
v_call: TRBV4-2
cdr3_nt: TGTGCCAGCAGCCGCCGGACTAGCGGGAGAGACGAGCAGTACTTC
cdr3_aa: CASSRRTSGRDEQYF

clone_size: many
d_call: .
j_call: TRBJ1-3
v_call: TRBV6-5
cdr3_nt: TGTGCCAGCAGTTACTGGGACACTCGGAAAACAAACACCATATATTTT
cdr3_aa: CASSYWDTRKTNTIYF

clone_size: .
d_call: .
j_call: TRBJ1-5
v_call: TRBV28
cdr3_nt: TGTGCCAGCAGCACGGGGAGGAATCAGCCCCAGCATTTT
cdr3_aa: CASSTGRNQPQHF

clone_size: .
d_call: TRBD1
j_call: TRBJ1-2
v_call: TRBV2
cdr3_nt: TGTGCCAGCAGTGGATCGGGACAGGGGAATCTCTATGGCTACACCTTC
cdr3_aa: CASSGSGQGNLYGYTF

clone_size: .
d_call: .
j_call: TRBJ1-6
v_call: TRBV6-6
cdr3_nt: TGTGCCAGCAGTTCTACTTCACCCCTCCACTTT
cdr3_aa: CASSSTSPLHF

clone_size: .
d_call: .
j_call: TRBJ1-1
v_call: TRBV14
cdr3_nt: TGTGCCAGCAGCCTAACTGCACAGGGCATTAGAGCTTTCTTT
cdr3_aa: CASSLTAQGIRAFF

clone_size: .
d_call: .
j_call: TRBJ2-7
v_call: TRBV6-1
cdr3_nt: TGTGCCAGCAGTGAAGCGCACCAGTTCTACGAGCAGTACTTC
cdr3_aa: CASSEAHQFYEQYF

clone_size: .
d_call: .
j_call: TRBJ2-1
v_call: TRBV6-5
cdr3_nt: TGTGCCAGCAGCCGCGGCCAAAGCTCCTACAATGAGCAGTTCTTC
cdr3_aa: CASSRGQSSYNEQFF

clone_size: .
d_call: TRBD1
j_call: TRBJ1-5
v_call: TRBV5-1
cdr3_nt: TGCGCCAGCAGCCCAGGGACAGCTCCTATAACGGCCCAGCATTTT
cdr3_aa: CASSPGTAPITAQHF

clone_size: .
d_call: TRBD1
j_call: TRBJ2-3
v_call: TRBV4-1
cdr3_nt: TGCGCCAGCAGCCAAGACCCCGACAGGGGGCAGGGAGATACGCAGTATTTT
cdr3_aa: CASSQDPDRGQGDTQYF

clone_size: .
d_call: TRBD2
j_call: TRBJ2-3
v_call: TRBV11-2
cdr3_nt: TGTGCCAGCAGCTTAGATCTACTCACGCGGGAGGGAAACACAGATACGCAGTATTTT
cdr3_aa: CASSLDLLTREGNTDTQYF

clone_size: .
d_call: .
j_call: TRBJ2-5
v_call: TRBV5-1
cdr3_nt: TGCGCCAGCAGCCAAACTAGTAGACAAGAGACCCAGTACTTC
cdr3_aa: CASSQTSRQETQYF

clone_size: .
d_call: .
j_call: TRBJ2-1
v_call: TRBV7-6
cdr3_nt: TGTGCCAGCAGCTTAGCGGGTCTGGGCCCCAATGAGCAGTTCTTC
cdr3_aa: CASSLAGLGPNEQFF

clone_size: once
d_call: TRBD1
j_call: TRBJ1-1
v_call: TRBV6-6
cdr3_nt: TGTGCCAGCCGGGACAGGGCGGGCGGGAACACTGAAGCTTTCTTT
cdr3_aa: CASRDRAGGNTEAFF

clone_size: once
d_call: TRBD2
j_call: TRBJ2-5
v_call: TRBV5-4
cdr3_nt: TGTGCCAGCAGGACGAGTCTAGCGGGAGTTGAAGAGACCCAGTACTTC
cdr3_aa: CASRTSLAGVEETQYF

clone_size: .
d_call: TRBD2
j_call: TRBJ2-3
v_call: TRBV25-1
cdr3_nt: TGTGCCAGCAGTGCACCTGCCGGGACTATCGGAGATACGCAGTATTTT
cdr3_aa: CASSAPAGTIGDTQYF

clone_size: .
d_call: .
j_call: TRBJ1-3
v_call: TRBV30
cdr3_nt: TGTGCCTGCTCAACAGATTCTGGAAACACCATATATTTT
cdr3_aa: CACSTDSGNTIYF

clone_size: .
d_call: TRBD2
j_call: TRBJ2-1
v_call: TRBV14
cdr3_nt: TGTGCCAGCAGCCATTATAACGGGAGGGGGGTCAATGAGCAGTTCTTC
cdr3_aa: CASSHYNGRGVNEQFF

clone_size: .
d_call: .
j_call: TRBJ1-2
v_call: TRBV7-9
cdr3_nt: TGTGCCAGCAGCTTAGCGCCCCAGTCTGGCGGCTACACCTTC
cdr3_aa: CASSLAPQSGGYTF

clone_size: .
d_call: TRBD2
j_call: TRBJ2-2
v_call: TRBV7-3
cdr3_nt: TGTGCCAGCAGCTTTCGACTAGCGGGAGTGGCCGGGGAGCTGTTTTTT
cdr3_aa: CASSFRLAGVAGELFF

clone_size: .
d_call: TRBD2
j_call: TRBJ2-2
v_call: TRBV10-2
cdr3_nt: TGCGCCAGCAGGGGACTAGCGGACACCGGGGAGCTGTTTTTT
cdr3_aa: CASRGLADTGELFF

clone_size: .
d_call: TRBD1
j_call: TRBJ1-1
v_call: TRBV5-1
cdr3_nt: TGCGCCAGCAGCTTTGCCGGGACAGGGGTTGGCACTGAAGCTTTCTTT
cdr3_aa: CASSFAGTGVGTEAFF

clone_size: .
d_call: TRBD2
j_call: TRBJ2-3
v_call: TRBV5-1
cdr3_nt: TGCGCCAGCAGCTTGGACATAGCGGGAGGCACAGATACGCAGTATTTT
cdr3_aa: CASSLDIAGGTDTQYF

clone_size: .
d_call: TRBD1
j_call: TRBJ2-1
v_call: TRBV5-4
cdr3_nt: TGTGCCAGCAGCCAGGGACAGGGGCCCAATGAGCAGTTCTTC
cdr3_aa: CASSQGQGPNEQFF

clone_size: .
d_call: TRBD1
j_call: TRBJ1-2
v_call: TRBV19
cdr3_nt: TGTGCCAGTGATTCGGGACAGGGGAACGATGGCTACACCTTC
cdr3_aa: CASDSGQGNDGYTF

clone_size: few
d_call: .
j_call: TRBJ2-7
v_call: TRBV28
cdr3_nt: TGTGCCAGCAGTTACAGGGTCGGCGAGCAGTACTTC
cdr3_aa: CASSYRVGEQYF

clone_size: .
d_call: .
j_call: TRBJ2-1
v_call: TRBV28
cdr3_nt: TGTGCCAGCAGTTTGAAGGCAGGGTTCCCTCGGGAGCAGTTCTTC
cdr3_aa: CASSLKAGFPREQFF

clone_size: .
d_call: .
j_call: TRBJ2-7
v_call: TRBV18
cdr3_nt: TGTGCCAGCTCACCACGGGCGAAAGCGGGCAAAAACTCCTACGAGCAGTACTTC
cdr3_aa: CASSPRAKAGKNSYEQYF

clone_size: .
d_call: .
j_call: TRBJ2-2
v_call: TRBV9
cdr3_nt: TGTGCCAGCAGTTTGGACAGGAGGGTAGACGGGGAGCTGTTTTTT
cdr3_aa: CASSLDRRVDGELFF

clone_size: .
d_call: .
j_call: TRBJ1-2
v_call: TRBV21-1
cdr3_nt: TGTGCCAGCAGAACCCGGGACTCCCCCACCGGCTACACCTTC
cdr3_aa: CASRTRDSPTGYTF

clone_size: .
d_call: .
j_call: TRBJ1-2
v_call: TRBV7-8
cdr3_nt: TGTGCCAGCAGCTTAGCAGGGAGGGAGAATGGCTACACCTTC
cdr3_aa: CASSLAGRENGYTF

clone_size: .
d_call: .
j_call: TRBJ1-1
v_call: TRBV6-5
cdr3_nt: TGTGCCACCCAAACTGCAGGGCCCACTGAAGCTTTCTTT
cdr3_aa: CATQTAGPTEAFF

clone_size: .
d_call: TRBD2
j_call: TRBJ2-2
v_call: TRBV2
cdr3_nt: TGTGCCAGCAGTACTGAAGGTAGCGGGGTAACCGGGGAGCTGTTTTTT
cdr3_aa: CASSTEGSGVTGELFF

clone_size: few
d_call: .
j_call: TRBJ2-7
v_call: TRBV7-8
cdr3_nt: TGTGCCAGCAGCTTTCGTGTAACCTACGAGCAGTACTTC
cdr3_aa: CASSFRVTYEQYF

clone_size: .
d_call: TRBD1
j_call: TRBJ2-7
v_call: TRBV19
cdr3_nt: TGTGCCAGTAGTATAGGGGGACAGGGCGAGCAGTACTTC
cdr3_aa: CASSIGGQGEQYF